This T cell receptor (beta chain) was obtained from a study of cytomegalovirus exposure and HLA in healthy donors. Overall study context: Counted in an early data release were approximately 85 million unique TCRs from HLA-typed donors.

Use of 60 Vbeta and 13 Jbeta primers characterized the PCR. Assay: immunoSEQ multiplex PCR; the TCRdb copy retains only in-frame clones and omits some. The sample shows 200,000 to 250,000 clones, about 85% of them seen only once. As regards this clone: The antigen remains unidentified.

V was clipped by 5 bases and J by 7 bases, with 9 bases between them. Germline assignment: CDR1 SGDLS and CDR2 YYNGEE. The CDR3 runs to 11 residues. Study conclusions and caveats: A reported reduction in N-insertions relative to the approximately 640-donor mean was seen in an Asian-associated ancestry cluster in a later analysis.

Sample: PBMCs. J is TRBJ1-2 and V is TRBV9, with D perhaps matching TRBD1 (5 bases). The clonotype was recovered from a girl aged 2-10 years in good health and CMV-seronegative. DNA of the CDR3: TGTGCCAGCAGGGGGGGAGGTGGCTACACCTTC. It codes for CASRGGGGYTF. Filled out from reference TRBV9 and TRBJ1-2, the complete variable domain reads DSGVTQTPKHLITATGQRVTLRCSPRSGDLSVYWYQQSLDQGLQFLIQYYNGEERAKGNILERFSAQQFPDLHSELNLSSLELGDSALYFCASRGGGGYTFGSGTRLTVV.